Presented here are 20 T cell receptor beta chains from one specimen sequenced in a study of beta chain features in type 1 diabetes. The study's findings and limits: Significant though moderate, a shortening of TCRB CDR3s appeared in all four CD4+ subsets of Type 1 diabetes patients.

For these TCRs, the target antigens are not known. Investigators reverse transcribed all isolated RNA, so they sequenced expressed TCRB transcripts. Sequencing used immunoSEQ multiplex PCR; TCRdb keeps in-frame clones, though not all of them. The table includes some 350,000 clones, roughly 9.8% detected once. Sequenced input: central memory CD4+ T cells from blood. These TCRs come from a young man with type 1 diabetes.

This clone has ten or more counts. This chain links TRBV7-9 with TRBJ2-3, with 7 bases lining up with TRBD1. The J segment lost 7 bases and the V segment lost 5 bases, leaving 3 bases of the junction unmatched. The V gene's germline CDR1 is SEHNR and CDR2 FQNEAQ (reference sequence). The CDR3 extends over 12 amino acids. The CDR3 is CASSRDSNTQYF. CDR3 nucleotides: TGTGCCAGCAGCCGGGACAGCAATACGCAGTATTTT.

This rearrangement joins TRBV29-1 to TRBJ2-5; 14 bases fit TRBD2. The ends lost 7 bases at V and 4 bases at J; junction bases unmatched: 8. The germline V gene encodes CDR1 SQVTM and CDR2 ANQGSEA. The CDR3 length is 15 residues. CDR3 sequence: CSAAGLAGATETQYF. Written as DNA, the CDR3 is TGCAGCGCCGCGGGACTAGCGGGAGCAACAGAGACCCAGTACTTC.

This clone has at least ten counts. The chain recombines TRBV27 with TRBJ2-5; 8 bases map to TRBD1. Germline V gene data show CDR1 as MNHEY and CDR2 as SMNVEV (reference sequence). CDR3 size: 14 residues. With 5 bases clipped from V and 7 bases from J, the junction kept 9 bases outside the gene matches. The CDR3 region has the DNA TGTGCCAGCAGTCTCCAACGACAGGGGAGGACCCAGTACTTC. Its translation is CASSLQRQGRTQYF.

This clone turned up a few times. This chain joins TRBV5-6 and TRBJ2-1; TRBD2 agrees at 9 bases. The CDR3 is 16 amino acids. V dropped 4 bases and J dropped 10; count of bases not matched to a gene: 15. Germline values: CDR1 SGHDT, CDR2 YYEEEE. CDR3 sequence (DNA): TGTGCCAGCAGCCCAAATCTGGGACTAGCCCTCGACGAGCAGTTCTTC. It is translated as CASSPNLGLALDEQFF. Supplemented by reference TRBV5-6 and TRBJ2-1, the full variable domain reads DAGVTQSPTHLIKTRGQQVTLRCSPKSGHDTVSWYQQALGQGPQFIFQYYEEEERQRGNFPDRFSGHQFPNYSSELNVNALLLGDSALYLCASSPNLGLALDEQFFGPGTRLTVL.

Details on this clone: One junction end does not reproduce the germline sequence, and a read error may be involved. The sample holds other DNA sequences that translate to the same CDR3. CDR3 in amino acids: CASSRDQETQYF. CDR3 nucleotides: TGTGCCAGCAGCCGAGATCAAGAGACCCAGTACTTC. The V gene is TRBV4-1, the J gene TRBJ2-5; D is unresolved. CDR1 and CDR2 from the germline V gene are MGHRA and YSYEKL. The CDR3 sequence is 12 residues long.

This rearrangement joins TRBV5-1 to TRBJ2-7; TRBD2 aligns across 11 bases. The germline V gene has CDR1 SGHRS and CDR2 YFSETQ. The CDR3 spans 18 residues. Germline trimming cut 0 bases from V and 0 bases from J; bases unmatched to any gene: 8. Here the CDR3 DNA reads TGCGCCAGCAGCTTGGGCCTAGCGGGAGGTCCCTTCTCCTACGAGCAGTACTTC. Translating it yields CASSLGLAGGPFSYEQYF.

The CDR3 is CASSLREGHNEQFF. CDR3 coding DNA: TGTGCCAGCAGCTTGCGGGAGGGCCACAATGAGCAGTTCTTC. The chain is built from TRBV4-2 and TRBJ2-1; TRBD2 agrees at 9 bases. Trimming took 5 bases from V and 5 from J; bases not matched to a gene: 4. Germline V gives CDR1 LGHNA, CDR2 YNFKEQ. This CDR3 is 14 amino acids long.

In this sample, this clone turned up a few times. The chain has TRBV28 and TRBJ2-3; no firm D call. The CDR3 consists of 14 residues. The V gene lost 2 bases and the J gene lost 5 bases, with 11 bases spanning the gap. Germline V gene lookup returns CDR1 MDHEN and CDR2 SYDVKM. CDR3 nucleotides: TGTGCCAGCAGTTTAAGGGAACTCCGAGATACGCAGTATTTT. It codes for CASSLRELRDTQYF. Based on the CDR3 plus reference TRBV28 and TRBJ2-3, the full variable domain is DVKVTQSSRYLVKRTGEKVFLECVQDMDHENMFWYRQDPGLGLRLIYFSYDVKMKEKGDIPEGYSVSREKKERFSLILESASTNQTSMYLCASSLRELRDTQYFGPGTRLTVL.

There are a few counts of this clone. The chain recombines TRBV7-8 with TRBJ2-3; no definite D call. Germline CDR1 reads SGHVS; CDR2 reads FQNEAQ. The V end lost 3 bases, the J end lost 1 base, and 8 bases lay between the germline ends. The CDR3 totals 14 residues. DNA for the CDR3: TGTGCCAGCAGCTTGAACCTAGGCACAGATACGCAGTATTTT. It encodes CASSLNLGTDTQYF.

The chain uses TRBV4-1 and TRBJ2-5, with 7 bases fitting TRBD2. Germline CDR1 is MGHRA and CDR2 is YSYEKL. This CDR3 spans 12 amino acids. The junction had 3 bases not matched to a gene; V was cut back by 4 bases and J by 7 bases. Here the CDR3 DNA reads TGCGCCAGCAGCCCCAGGGAGGGGACCCAGTACTTC. Translated: CASSPREGTQYF.

The chain couples TRBV15 to TRBJ2-1; the match to TRBD2 covers 7 bases. Germline V gene data show CDR1 as LNHNV and CDR2 as YYDKDF (reference sequence). This CDR3 is built from 15 residues. V gave up 1 base and J gave up 3 bases; unmatched junction bases: 3. The CDR3 spells CATSRVAGVYNEQFF. CDR3 nucleotides: TGTGCCACCAGCAGAGTCGCGGGAGTCTACAATGAGCAGTTCTTC.

The gene calls are TRBV29-1 and TRBJ2-5; 8 bases align to TRBD1. Germline CDR1 reads SQVTM; CDR2 reads ANQGSEA. Losses at the gene ends were 3 bases for V and 3 bases for J; bases not matched to a gene: 3. The CDR3 runs to 13 residues. Here the CDR3 DNA reads TGCAGCGTTGAGCAGGGGGCTAAAGAGACCCAGTACTTC. Protein product: CSVEQGAKETQYF.

The rearrangement uses TRBV25-1 and TRBJ1-5; no reliable D call. Germline CDR1 and CDR2: MGHDK and SYGVNS. Trimming took 4 bases from V and 5 from J, leaving 12 bases between them. CDR3 length: 14 residues. The CDR3 sequence is CASSVHGDHQPQHF. The DNA of the CDR3 is TGTGCCAGCAGTGTACACGGTGACCATCAGCCCCAGCATTTT.

The chain carries TRBV15 and TRBJ1-5; D is perhaps TRBD1 (6 bases). Germline values: CDR1 LNHNV, CDR2 YYDKDF (reference sequence). Trimming shortened V by 4 bases and J by 4 bases, and 20 bases separated the two germline ends. The CDR3 covers 17 residues. CDR3 in DNA: TGTGCCACCAGCAACGGACCCGGACAGCACTTTAATCAGCCCCAGCATTTT. It specifies CATSNGPGQHFNQPQHF.

The chain joins TRBV5-4 to TRBJ2-7; perhaps TRBD1 as D (5 bases). This CDR3 spans 14 amino acids. V was trimmed by 0 bases and J by 6 bases, leaving 13 bases between them. Germline V CDR1 and CDR2: SGHNT, YYREEE (reference sequence). In DNA, the CDR3 is TGTGCCAGCAGCTTGGCGCAGGGTCAATCCGAGCAGTACTTC. This codes for CASSLAQGQSEQYF.

This chain joins TRBV29-1 and TRBJ1-1; D gene unclear. V was clipped by 3 bases and J by 10 bases, with 15 bases between them. CDR1 and CDR2 from the germline V gene are SQVTM and ANQGSEA. CDR3 length: 12 amino acids. The CDR3 nucleotides are TGCAGCGTTGAGCGGGGTTGGAAGGGAGCTTTCTTT. Residues: CSVERGWKGAFF.

The chain couples TRBV5-4 to TRBJ2-7; D perhaps matches TRBD1 (6 bases). V lost 4 bases and J lost 2, with 13 bases in between. The CDR3 totals 14 residues. Per the germline V gene, CDR1 is SGHNT and CDR2 is YYREEE (reference sequence). The CDR3 DNA follows: TGTGCCAGCAGCCCGGCGGACAGAACCTACGAGCAGTACTTC. It specifies CASSPADRTYEQYF. Looking up the rest from reference TRBV5-4 and TRBJ2-7 gives the full variable domain: ETGVTQSPTHLIKTRGQQVTLRCSSQSGHNTVSWYQQALGQGPQFIFQYYREEENGRGNFPPRFSGLQFPNYSSELNVNALELDDSALYLCASSPADRTYEQYFGPGTRLTVT.

This clone was observed a few times. V gene TRBV29-1 combines with J gene TRBJ2-5, with TRBD1 identical over 7 bases. Judging by the DNA end, TRBJ2-7 fits better; the J call may be wrong. CDR1 is SQVTM, CDR2 ANQGSEA, per germline. The CDR3 has 12 residues. CDR3 nucleotide sequence: TGCAGCGTTGCGACAGGGACCCACGAGCAGTACTTC. It yields the protein CSVATGTHEQYF.

CDR3 nucleotides: TGTGCCAGCAGCATAATAGGAATGGCTGGGGCCAACGTCCTGACTTTC. Protein: CASSIIGMAGANVLTF. This sequence joins TRBV27 and TRBJ2-6; D is ambiguous. The V gene lost 6 bases and the J gene lost 2 bases, with 14 bases spanning the gap. Germline CDR1 and CDR2: MNHEY and SMNVEV (reference sequence). The CDR3 length is 16 residues.

This clone was seen a few times. The chain has TRBV19 and TRBJ2-5; 8 bases fit TRBD1. After removal of 5 bases from V and 4 bases from J, the junction contained 9 bases not matched to a gene. The germline CDR1 and CDR2 sequences are LNHDA and SQIVND (reference sequence). The CDR3 loop spans 15 amino acids. In DNA, the CDR3 is TGTGCCAGTAGTCCTTGGACAGGGAGTTCAGAGACCCAGTACTTC. Translated: CASSPWTGSSETQYF.